The rows below give T cell receptor beta chains drawn from one sample of a study of blood T cell repertoires in COVID-19. The protocol was immunoSEQ multiplex PCR, while the TCRdb copy is restricted to in-frame clones and leaves out a portion. The data hold fewer than 150,000 clones, with roughly three quarters observed a single time. The sample taken for sequencing was peripheral blood. The receptors stem from a man of 80 years or more with acute or convalescent COVID-19. CDR3s include the opening cysteine and the closing phenylalanine or tryptophan. D genes are given only for firm matches. Size is stated for part of the rows, as once, few or many counts, or as a class when the clone is expanded.

clone_size cdr3_length j_call d_call v_call cdr3_nt cdr3_aa
. 22 TRBJ1-5 TRBD1 TRBV19 TGTGCCAGTAGTTCCCCTCGAGCCTGGACAGGGGGATCAGTAAGCAGCAATCAGCCCCAGCATTTT CASSSPRAWTGGSVSSNQPQHF
. 16 TRBJ1-6 . TRBV6-5 TGTGCCAGCAGTTACAATTTAGGAGGGCTTAATTCACCCCTCCACTTT CASSYNLGGLNSPLHF
. 15 TRBJ2-7 TRBD1 TRBV3-1/TRBV3-2 TGTGCCAGCAGCCGAACCCCCGGGACAGGGGACGAGCAGTACTTC CASSRTPGTGDEQYF
many 15 TRBJ2-3 . TRBV4-1 TGCGCCAGCAGCCCGCTCGCTACTTCCACAGATACGCAGTATTTT CASSPLATSTDTQYF
. 16 TRBJ1-5 . TRBV6-1 TGTGCCAGCAGTGAAGGGTGGGGCAGGGGTAATCAGCCCCAGCATTTT CASSEGWGRGNQPQHF
. 17 TRBJ2-6 . TRBV13 TGTGCCAGCAGCGCCCGGGACACTCCCCCTGGGGCCAACGTCCTGACTTTC CASSARDTPPGANVLTF
. 12 TRBJ1-1 . TRBV6-5 TGTGCCAGCAGTTGGGGAGGGACTGAAGCTTTCTTT CASSWGGTEAFF
. 14 TRBJ2-7 . TRBV10-3 TGTGCCATCAGGGGAGGGGGTCTCTCCTACGAGCAGTACTTC CAIRGGGLSYEQYF
. 19 TRBJ2-6 TRBD1 TRBV3-1/TRBV3-2 TGTGCCAGCAGCCAAGTATCAGGGGGCTTTCTCTCTGGGGCCAACGTCCTGACTTTC CASSQVSGGFLSGANVLTF
. 18 TRBJ2-4 . TRBV7-9 TGTGCCAGCAGCTTAGTCGCAGGGCATGAGGTAGCCAAAAACATTCAGTACTTC CASSLVAGHEVAKNIQYF
. 13 TRBJ1-4 . TRBV10-3 TGTGCCGTAGCGCGTTCACCGGGTGAAAAACTGTTTTTT CAVARSPGEKLFF
. 13 TRBJ2-3 . TRBV6-5 TGTGCCAGCATATCGGGGAGGGGGGATACGCAGTATTTT CASISGRGDTQYF
once 13 TRBJ2-7 . TRBV4-1 TGCGCCAGCAGCCAAGAGAGGTATTACGAGCAGTACTTC CASSQERYYEQYF
. 20 TRBJ2-3 . TRBV21-1 TGTGCCAGCAGCAAAGATGCTTGGGACAGGGAAGGGATGCTCACAGATACGCAGTATTTT CASSKDAWDREGMLTDTQYF
. 15 TRBJ1-2 . TRBV7-2 TGTGCCAGCAGCTCATCCGGGGCAGCGGGTTTAGGCTACACCTTC CASSSSGAAGLGYTF
. 12 TRBJ1-6 . TRBV10-3 TGTGCCATCAGTGAGGCGAATTCACCCCTCCACTTT CAISEANSPLHF
. 14 TRBJ2-3 . TRBV7-2 TGTGCCAGCAGCTCGGGGGGCCCCACAGATACGCAGTATTTT CASSSGGPTDTQYF
. 16 TRBJ2-5 . TRBV9 TGTGCCAGCAGCATAGGGGGAAGCGGCGGGCCAGAGACCCAGTACTTC CASSIGGSGGPETQYF
. 15 TRBJ2-3 TRBD2 TRBV29-1 TGCAGCGTTCCGGGGACTAGCGGATACACAGATACGCAGTATTTT CSVPGTSGYTDTQYF